This T cell receptor (beta chain) is from a study of T cell responses to AZD1222 COVID-19 vaccine. Study-wide points: In a largely white British group with more females than males, clonal diversity was possibly underestimated. Baseline antibody screening turned up just six seropositive AZD1222 recipients. In all cases, repertoires were sampled only after the peak T cell response.

Concerning this clone: The antigen is unknown.

Assay: immunoSEQ multiplex PCR; the TCRdb copy retains only in-frame clones and omits some. The sample lists 110,000 to 150,000 clones, 85% to 95% seen once, with more than 8.5% in the top ten. Per germline, CDR1 SGDLS and CDR2 YYNGEE. This CDR3 region has 13 residues. With 0 bases removed from V and 6 bases from J, the gap between germline ends came to 9 bases. The chain recombines TRBV9 with TRBJ1-2, with a possible D match to TRBD1 (5 bases). The material was peripheral blood, obtained on day 0 of AZD1222 vaccination. This TCR was recovered from an adult in good health. CDR3: CASSVGEGNGYTF. Here the CDR3 DNA reads TGTGCCAGCAGCGTAGGAGAGGGGAATGGCTACACCTTC.